Sequencing of this T cell receptor (beta chain) was carried out in a study of response to subunit inactivated influenza vaccine. TCRdb analysed the RT-PCR reads with MiXCR anew, one entry per CDR3 protein. The data hold some 570,000 distinct CDR3 sequences, with around 11% observed a single time. This clonotype came up a few times. V lost 0 bases to trimming and J lost 3 bases, with 6 bases between them. This CDR3 comprises 13 residues. CDR1 and CDR2 (germline): LGHNA, YSLEER. The same data also contributed to another study, on T cells expressing NK-cell markers. According to that study: Template switching by 5'RACE with UMIs generated the TCR beta cDNA.

The chain carries TRBV4-3 and TRBJ2-7; no reliable D call. This TCR came from a man aged 50 to 59 who received an inactivated influenza vaccine. The sample was PBMCs from blood, taken on the day of vaccination. CDR3 sequence (DNA): TGCGCCAGCAGCCAAGATTTGGACTACGAGCAGTACTTC. Translated: CASSQDLDYEQYF.